Below are 10 T cell receptor beta chains sequenced from a single sample in a study of blood T cell repertoires in COVID-19. Profiling relied on immunoSEQ multiplex PCR, and the TCRdb table lists in-frame clones only, not all of them. This sample has some 110,000 clones, with about 85% found just once. Sequencing used peripheral blood. These receptors were obtained from a man aged 35 to 55 with acute or convalescent COVID-19.

The chain links TRBV18 to TRBJ1-6; TRBD1 might be the D (5 bases). Trimming took off 2 bases at V and 6 bases at J, with 14 bases between the two ends. The CDR3 has 16 residues. CDR1 is KGHSH, CDR2 LQKENI, per germline. CDR3 region: CASSPMGQASNSPLHF. In DNA form, the CDR3 reads TGTGCCAGCTCACCAATGGGGCAGGCCTCTAATTCACCCCTCCACTTT. Combining the CDR3 with reference TRBV18 and TRBJ1-6 gives the whole variable domain NAGVMQNPRHLVRRRGQEARLRCSPMKGHSHVYWYRQLPEEGLKFMVYLQKENIIDESGMPKERFSAEFPKEGPSILRIQQVVRGDSAAYFCASSPMGQASNSPLHFGNGTRLTVT.

The V and J genes are TRBV7-3 and TRBJ2-5; D gene unclear. Trimming removed 0 bases at V and 5 bases at J, with 7 bases between. In germline, CDR1 is SGHTA, CDR2 FQGTGA. The CDR3 loop spans 13 amino acids. Here the CDR3 DNA reads TGTGCCAGCAGCTTAACGAACGGGGAGACCCAGTACTTC. It is translated as CASSLTNGETQYF.

The chain carries TRBV3-1 (or the pseudogene TRBV3-2) and TRBJ2-7; D ambiguous. This CDR3 spans 12 amino acids. The germline gives CDR1 LGHDT, CDR2 YNNKEL (reference sequence). V was clipped by 1 base and J by 2 bases, with 3 bases between them. The CDR3 loop is CASSQVAYEQYF. CDR3 sequence (DNA): TGTGCCAGCAGCCAAGTAGCCTACGAGCAGTACTTC.

The chain employs TRBV6-6 and TRBJ2-7; the match to TRBD2 covers 7 bases. The CDR3 extends over 15 amino acids. CDR1 is MNHNY, CDR2 SVGAGI, per germline (reference sequence). Trimming took 2 bases from V and 0 from J; bases not matched to a gene: 4. The CDR3 loop is CASSYDGGSSYEQYF. The CDR3 DNA is TGTGCCAGCAGTTACGATGGCGGGAGCTCCTACGAGCAGTACTTC.

The chain has TRBV25-1 and TRBJ2-7; 14 bases match TRBD2. This CDR3 spans 16 amino acids. J lost 6 bases, V lost 4 bases, and 8 bases had no gene match. The germline CDR1 and CDR2 sequences are MGHDK and SYGVNS. This CDR3 is CASSALGLAGVGEQYF. DNA for the CDR3: TGTGCCAGCAGTGCCCTGGGACTAGCGGGAGTCGGCGAGCAGTACTTC.

This clone was recorded once. The rearrangement uses TRBV6-5 and TRBJ2-7; a weak D match, TRBD1 (5 bases). Germline CDR1 MNHEY, CDR2 SVGAGI. The CDR3 has 13 amino acids. Trimming left V 2 bases short and J 2 bases short, with 7 bases between. The CDR3 nucleotides read TGTGCCAGCAGTTACGACAGTGCCTACGAGCAGTACTTC. Amino acid sequence: CASSYDSAYEQYF.

The chain links TRBV7-2 to TRBJ2-1, with D perhaps matching TRBD2 (6 bases). The length of the CDR3 is 15 residues. The V end was cut by 5 bases, the J end by 8 bases, with 19 bases between. Germline V gene data show CDR1 as SGHTA and CDR2 as FQGNSA. CDR3 DNA sequence: TGTGCCAGCAGCCCTATATCGGTGCGGGGCGATGAGCAGTTCTTC. This encodes CASSPISVRGDEQFF.

V usage is TRBV6-5 and J usage is TRBJ2-5; TRBD2 matches 8 bases. The CDR3 sequence is 14 residues long. Trimming at V came to 6 bases and at J to 6 bases, leaving 9 bases not matched to a gene. Germline CDR1 MNHEY, CDR2 SVGAGI. The CDR3 is CASRTRGGQKTQYF. CDR3 bases: TGTGCCAGCAGAACTCGGGGGGGCCAGAAGACCCAGTACTTC.

V usage is TRBV28 and J usage is TRBJ2-1, with 9 bases fitting TRBD2. The CDR3 spans 17 residues. Unmatched junction bases numbered 7, after V lost 4 bases and J lost 0 bases. Germline-derived CDR1 and CDR2 are MDHEN and SYDVKM. The CDR3 spells CASSSHYSGSSYNEQFF. In nucleotides, the CDR3 is TGTGCCAGCAGTTCCCACTATAGCGGGAGCTCCTACAATGAGCAGTTCTTC.

The sample holds one count of this clone. This chain uses TRBV6-6 with TRBJ1-2, with a tentative D call TRBD1 (6 bases). The CDR3 is 15 residues long. V lost 4 bases and J lost 3, with 15 bases in between. Germline values: CDR1 MNHNY, CDR2 SVGAGI (reference sequence). DNA for the CDR3: TGTGCCAGCAGTTCCCACACACAGGGAGACTATGGCTACACCTTC. Translated: CASSSHTQGDYGYTF.